This T cell receptor (beta chain) was documented in a study of blood T cell repertoires in COVID-19. Study at large: Sites in the United States, Italy and Spain provided acute and convalescent COVID-19 samples. PBMCs, B-cell-depleted T cells, or T cells were the source of the cDNA or gDNA that made up the material.

Authors' processing steps: Reference gene primer amplification gave nucleated cell count estimates. Clones were sequenced by immunoSEQ multiplex PCR, and TCRdb holds only the in-frame ones, with some missing. V and J calls and clone size are given by that table; D and trimming were obtained from the DNA. Of around 270,000 clones listed, about 87% are singletons. CDR1 and CDR2 (germline): MRHNA, SNTAGT. The CDR3 loop spans 16 amino acids. V was clipped by 2 bases and J by 2 bases; unmatched bases: 8. Source material: peripheral blood. This TCR was recovered from a man aged 55 to 70 who had recovered from COVID-19. V usage is TRBV6-4 and J usage is TRBJ2-5; 7 nucleotides line up with TRBD1. CDR3 DNA sequence: TGTGCCAGCAGTGACCCTAAGACAGGGAAGCAAGAGACCCAGTACTTC. It specifies CASSDPKTGKQETQYF.